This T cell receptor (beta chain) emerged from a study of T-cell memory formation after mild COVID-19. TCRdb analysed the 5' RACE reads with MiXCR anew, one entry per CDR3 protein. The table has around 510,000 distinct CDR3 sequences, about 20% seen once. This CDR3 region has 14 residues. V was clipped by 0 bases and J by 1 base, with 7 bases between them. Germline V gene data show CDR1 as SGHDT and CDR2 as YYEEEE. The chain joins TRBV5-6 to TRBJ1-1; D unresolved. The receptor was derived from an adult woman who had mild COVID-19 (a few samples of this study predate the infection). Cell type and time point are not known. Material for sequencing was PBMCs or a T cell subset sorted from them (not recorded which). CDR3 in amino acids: CASSLVNGNTEAFF. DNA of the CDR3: TGTGCCAGCAGCTTGGTTAACGGGAACACTGAAGCTTTCTTT.